This entry is about one T cell receptor (beta chain). No antigen is known for it. The data belong to a study of PD-L1 blockade in urothelial cancer. Across the study: Prior chemotherapy ranged from 0 to 3 regimens per patient.

CDR1 is SGHNT and CDR2 is YYREEE in the germline V gene (reference sequence). The CDR3 is made up of 15 amino acids. V lost 4 bases and J lost 9; bases outside the gene matches: 10. Findings and limits, study-wide: Below-median blood TCR clonality before treatment forecast better survival.

Generated by immunoSEQ multiplex PCR, the TCRdb table keeps only in-frame clones and is missing some. Of about 28,000 clones in the sample, around 80% were seen once. This TCR came from a man in his fifties with urothelial cancer. Sequencing was performed on PBMCs, taken around atezolizumab (anti-PD-L1) treatment. The chain joins TRBV5-4 to TRBJ1-3, with 10 bases fitting TRBD1. The CDR3 DNA follows: TGTGCCAGCAGCCAGAGACAGGGGGCGATCAGCACCATATATTTT. This sequence encodes CASSQRQGAISTIYF.